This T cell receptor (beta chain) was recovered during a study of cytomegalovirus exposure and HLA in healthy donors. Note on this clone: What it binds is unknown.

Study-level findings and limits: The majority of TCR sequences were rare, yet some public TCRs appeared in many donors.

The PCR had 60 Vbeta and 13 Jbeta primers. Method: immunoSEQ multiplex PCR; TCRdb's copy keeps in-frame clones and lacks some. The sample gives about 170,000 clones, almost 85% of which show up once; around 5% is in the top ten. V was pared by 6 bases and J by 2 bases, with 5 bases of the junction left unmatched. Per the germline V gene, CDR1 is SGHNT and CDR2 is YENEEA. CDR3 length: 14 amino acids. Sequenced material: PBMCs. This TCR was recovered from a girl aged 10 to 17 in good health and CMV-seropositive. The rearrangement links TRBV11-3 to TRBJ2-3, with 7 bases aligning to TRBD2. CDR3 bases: TGTGCCAGCAGGGAAGCGGGAAACACAGATACGCAGTATTTT. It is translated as CASREAGNTDTQYF.